These T cell receptor beta chains were read from a single sample in a study of cytomegalovirus exposure and HLA in healthy donors. The method was immunoSEQ multiplex PCR; TCRdb's version includes in-frame clones alone and lacks a portion of them. This table has roughly 100,000 clones, around 85% appearing once. The sample was PBMCs. The receptors shown here come from a man aged 30-40 years in good health and CMV-seronegative. Each CDR3 is given with its conserved first and last residue. A D gene is named only where the DNA matches it firmly. Size is stated for part of the rows, as once, few or many counts, or as a class when the clone is expanded.

D	size	V	length	J	DNA	CDR3
-	-	TRBV27	14	TRBJ1-5	TGTGCCAGCAGTTTATCGAGAGGCAATCAGCCCCAGCATTTT	CASSLSRGNQPQHF
-	-	TRBV21-1	19	TRBJ1-5	TGTGCCAGCAGCAGGCCATGGAGCCCCACAGGGGTAGACAATCAGCCCCAGCATTTT	CASSRPWSPTGVDNQPQHF
TRBD2	-	TRBV11-2	17	TRBJ2-3	TGTGCCAGCAGCCCCGGGACTAGCGGGAGTTTTACAGATACGCAGTATTTT	CASSPGTSGSFTDTQYF
TRBD1	-	TRBV5-1	14	TRBJ1-4	TGCGCCAGCAGCGGCAGGACAGGGGATGAAAAACTGTTTTTT	CASSGRTGDEKLFF
-	-	TRBV5-1	14	TRBJ2-2	TGCGCCAGCAGCTTTACTAGGGCCGGAGGGGAGCTGTTTTTT	CASSFTRAGGELFF
-	-	TRBV28	15	TRBJ1-3	TGTGCCAGCAGTTTTCCCGGGGGGCATGGAAACACCATATATTTT	CASSFPGGHGNTIYF
TRBD2	once	TRBV18	17	TRBJ2-5	TGTGCCAGCTCACCACCTCGGTGGTCTAGCGGGCAAGAGACCCAGTACTTC	CASSPPRWSSGQETQYF
TRBD1	-	TRBV5-1	15	TRBJ1-2	TGCGCCAGCAGCTCACAGATGCAGACAGGGGGTGGGCACACCTTC	CASSSQMQTGGGHTF
-	many	TRBV6-1	15	TRBJ2-7	TGTGCCAGCAGTGAAGCTCCGGACAGAGGATACGAGCAGTACTTC	CASSEAPDRGYEQYF
-	-	TRBV14	14	TRBJ1-4	TGTGCCAGCACCCCGGGGGGCACTAATGAAAAACTGTTTTTT	CASTPGGTNEKLFF
-	once	TRBV29-1	15	TRBJ2-7	TGCAGCGTGGAAGAGACAGGGAGGTCCCCTGTGAAGCAGTACTTC	CSVEETGRSPVKQYF
TRBD1	-	TRBV7-2	15	TRBJ1-5	TGTGCCAGCAGTCCAACGACAGGGAGCAATCAGCCCCAGCATTTT	CASSPTTGSNQPQHF
-	-	TRBV5-4	14	TRBJ1-6	TGTGCCAGCAGCCACAGGGTCTCAGGCTCACCCCTCCACTTT	CASSHRVSGSPLHF
TRBD1	-	TRBV4-2	19	TRBJ1-5	TGTGCCAGCAGCCAAGTAGGAGGGTCCGAGGAGGGGGCTGGCCAGCCCCAGCATTTT	CASSQVGGSEEGAGQPQHF
TRBD2	-	TRBV30	14	TRBJ2-7	TGTGCCTGGAGTCTTAGCGGGGGGCTCTACGAGCAGTACTTC	CAWSLSGGLYEQYF
TRBD2	-	TRBV7-9	16	TRBJ2-3	TGTGCCAGCAGCTTACGGATAGCGGGGATGGCAGATACGCAGTATTTT	CASSLRIAGMADTQYF
TRBD1	-	TRBV5-4	14	TRBJ1-6	TGTGCCAGCAGCCGAGGGGACAGAGATTCACCCCTCCACTTT	CASSRGDRDSPLHF
-	-	TRBV7-9	17	TRBJ2-7	TGTGCCAGCAGCTTAGGGGGAGGAAGTGGGGGGTCAGACGAGCAGTACTTC	CASSLGGGSGGSDEQYF
TRBD2	-	TRBV5-6	15	TRBJ2-1	TGTGCCAGCAGCTTGGAGTTGACTAGCTTAAACGAGCAGTTCTTC	CASSLELTSLNEQFF
TRBD1	-	TRBV6-6	14	TRBJ2-5	TGTGCCAGCAGTTCCAGACAGGGAAGGGAGACCCAGTACTTC	CASSSRQGRETQYF
-	-	TRBV6-5	14	TRBJ1-1	TGTGCCAGCAGTTACTCACGGGCTAGACAGGAAACTTTCTTT	CASSYSRARQETFF
TRBD2	-	TRBV13	15	TRBJ2-7	TGTGCCAGCAGCCCCGTGAGGGGCAGGGAGGGCGAGCAGTACTTC	CASSPVRGREGEQYF
TRBD2	-	TRBV7-8	15	TRBJ2-5	TGTGCCAGCAGCTTAGGGGGGGGGATCCAAGAGACCCAGTACTTC	CASSLGGGIQETQYF
-	-	TRBV7-2	15	TRBJ2-3	TGTGCCAGCAGCTTCCAAGCGGACTACACAGATACGCAGTATTTT	CASSFQADYTDTQYF
TRBD2	-	TRBV9	16	TRBJ2-1	TGTGCCAGCAGCGTAGAAGCGGGAGGGATTAACAATGAGCAGTTCTTC	CASSVEAGGINNEQFF
TRBD2	-	TRBV29-1	16	TRBJ2-5	TGCAGCGTCGGGACTAGCGGGAGGACGTATCGAGAGACCCAGTACTTC	CSVGTSGRTYRETQYF
TRBD1	-	TRBV30	13	TRBJ2-7	TGTGCCTGGACCACAGGGGGCCTATACGAGCAGTACTTC	CAWTTGGLYEQYF
-	-	TRBV4-2	15	TRBJ2-3	TGTGCCAGCAGCCAAGACGGGACAAGCACAGATACGCAGTATTTT	CASSQDGTSTDTQYF
-	-	TRBV28	14	TRBJ2-6	TGTGCCAGCAGTCTCCTATCTGGGGCCAACGTCCTGACTTTC	CASSLLSGANVLTF
TRBD1	-	TRBV4-1	15	TRBJ1-2	TGCGCCAGCAGCCAAGATCCGGGACAGGTCTATGGCTACACCTTC	CASSQDPGQVYGYTF
-	-	TRBV23-1	13	TRBJ2-1	TGCGCCAGCAGTCAATCGGAGCTGAATGAGCAGTTCTTC	CASSQSELNEQFF
-	-	TRBV10-3	13	TRBJ2-5	TGTGCCATGATTATCGGACAGCTGGGGACCCAGTACTTC	CAMIIGQLGTQYF
-	-	TRBV20-1	11	TRBJ2-1	TGCAGTGCTGCCTACTACAATGAGCAGTTCTTC	CSAAYYNEQFF
-	-	TRBV6-5	13	TRBJ2-7	TGTGCCAGCAGTTACTCAGAGGCGTCAGAGCAGTACTTC	CASSYSEASEQYF
-	-	TRBV30	13	TRBJ1-4	TGTGCCTGGAGGTCTAACAGAAATGAAAAACTGTTTTTT	CAWRSNRNEKLFF
-	-	TRBV6-6	15	TRBJ2-3	TGTGCCAGCAGTTACTCTTCAGGGGAGGGGAATACGCAGTATTTT	CASSYSSGEGNTQYF
-	-	TRBV7-6	13	TRBJ2-7	TGTGCCAGCAGTTGGGCCGACAGCTACGAGCAGTACTTC	CASSWADSYEQYF
TRBD2	-	TRBV7-3	13	TRBJ2-3	TGTGCCAGCAGGAGGGACTACACAGATACGCAGTATTTT	CASRRDYTDTQYF
-	-	TRBV30	14	TRBJ1-1	TGTGCCTGGAGTGCAAACAGCATGAACACTGAAGCTTTCTTT	CAWSANSMNTEAFF
TRBD2	few	TRBV4-2	18	TRBJ2-1	TGTGCCAGCAGCCAAGGGGGCGGACTAGCGGGGGGTTACAATGAGCAGTTCTTC	CASSQGGGLAGGYNEQFF
TRBD1	-	TRBV28	15	TRBJ1-2	TGTGCCAGCAGCTATGGGACAGTAGCTAACTATGGCTACACCTTC	CASSYGTVANYGYTF
-	-	TRBV6-4	13	TRBJ2-3	TGTGCCAGCAGTGTTGCGAGGACAGATACGCAGTATTTT	CASSVARTDTQYF
TRBD1	-	TRBV28	13	TRBJ2-7	TGTGCCAGCACTCGGACAGGGAGCAACGAGCAGTACTTC	CASTRTGSNEQYF
TRBD2	-	TRBV6-6	15	TRBJ2-7	TGTGCCAGCAGTTACTCAAGTGCGGGAGGGTACGAGCAGTACTTC	CASSYSSAGGYEQYF
-	-	TRBV4-2	13	TRBJ2-7	TGTGCCAGCAGCTCCCCAGACTCCTACGAGCAGTACTTC	CASSSPDSYEQYF
TRBD2	-	TRBV7-2	18	TRBJ2-1	TGTGCCAGCAGCGCGGGACTAGCGGGGGGATACTCCTACAATGAGCAGTTCTTC	CASSAGLAGGYSYNEQFF
-	-	TRBV28	11	TRBJ2-7	TGTGCCAGCGCCGGTCCCTACGAGCAGTACTTC	CASAGPYEQYF
TRBD1	-	TRBV2	15	TRBJ2-7	TGTGCCAGCAGTGTAGGGGGACAGGGAGGGTACGAGCAGTACTTC	CASSVGGQGGYEQYF
-	-	TRBV5-1	14	TRBJ2-5	TGCGCCAGCAGGCTGGTACAGTACCAAGAGACCCAGTACTTC	CASRLVQYQETQYF
TRBD2	-	TRBV5-1	16	TRBJ2-2	TGCGCCAGCAGCTTGGTAGCTAGCGGAAACACCGGGGAGCTGTTTTTT	CASSLVASGNTGELFF
-	-	TRBV4-3	15	TRBJ1-5	TGCGCCAGCAGCCAAGAGAACACAGGGCGTCAGCCCCAGCATTTT	CASSQENTGRQPQHF
TRBD2	-	TRBV7-9	14	TRBJ2-5	TGTGCCAGCAGCTTTGTCCTAGCGGGAGAGACCCAGTACTTC	CASSFVLAGETQYF
TRBD1	once	TRBV7-2	15	TRBJ2-7	TGTGCCAGCAGCTCCTTACCGGGACAGTTGTACGAGCAGTACTTC	CASSSLPGQLYEQYF